This T cell receptor beta chain was identified during a study of human T cells and chemical hapten exposure. This clonotype was counted at least ten times. The CDR3 loop spans 15 amino acids. The V gene end was trimmed by 5 bases and the J gene end by 6 bases; junction bases not matched to a gene: 9. Per the germline V gene, CDR1 is SEHNR and CDR2 is FQNEAQ (reference sequence). This sample's time point: healthy volunteer bleed at 6 weeks. Total RNA extraction was carried out from unfractionated whole blood. What the library attached to individual cDNA molecules were unique molecular identifiers. TCRdb called the RACE reads again in MiXCR, with one record for every CDR3 protein. The table lists 44,000 or so distinct CDR3 sequences, roughly 3.5% of them singletons, with 5% to 7% in the top ten.

The chain has TRBV7-9 and TRBJ1-2, with 10 bases identical to TRBD1. The material sequenced was whole blood. The sequence was collected from a human donor in good health. Some clones in this sample may be carry-over from other donors' samples. CDR3 in amino acids: CASSSGGQGTNGYTF. In DNA, the CDR3 is TGTGCCAGCAGCAGCGGGGGACAGGGGACGAATGGCTACACCTTC.